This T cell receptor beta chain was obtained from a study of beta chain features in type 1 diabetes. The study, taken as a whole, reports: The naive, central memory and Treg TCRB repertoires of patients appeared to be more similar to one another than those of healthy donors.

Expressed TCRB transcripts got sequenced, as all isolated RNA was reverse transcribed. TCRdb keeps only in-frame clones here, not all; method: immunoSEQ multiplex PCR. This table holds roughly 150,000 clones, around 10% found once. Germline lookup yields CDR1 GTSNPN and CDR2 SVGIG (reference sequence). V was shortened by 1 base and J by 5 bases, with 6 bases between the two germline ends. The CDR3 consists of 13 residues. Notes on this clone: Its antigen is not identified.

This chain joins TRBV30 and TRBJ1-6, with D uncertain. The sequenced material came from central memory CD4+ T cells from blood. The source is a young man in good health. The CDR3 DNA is TGTGCCTGGAGTGGGCGGGATAATTCACCCCTCCACTTT. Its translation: CAWSGRDNSPLHF.